This T cell receptor beta chain derives from a study of blood T cell repertoires in COVID-19. As handled by the study authors: Estimated nucleated cell counts came from reference gene primer amplification. The table came from immunoSEQ multiplex PCR; TCRdb's copy has only in-frame clones and leaves some out. The DNA was the basis for D and trimming; V, J and clone size are from that table. The table has some 150,000 clones, around 85% seen once. The CDR3 consists of 16 residues. The V gene end was trimmed by 4 bases and the J gene end by 3 bases; junction bases not matched to a gene: 11. Germline lookup yields CDR1 SGDLS and CDR2 YYNGEE.

V gene TRBV9 combines with J gene TRBJ2-7; TRBD1 agrees at 9 bases. Sequences were obtained from peripheral blood. This TCR was recovered from an older woman with COVID-19, enrolled during active disease. CDR3 loop: CASSTRPGQGLYEQYF. In DNA form, the CDR3 reads TGTGCCAGCAGCACCCGACCGGGACAGGGACTCTACGAGCAGTACTTC. The full variable domain, with the rest looked up from reference TRBV9 and TRBJ2-7, is DSGVTQTPKHLITATGQRVTLRCSPRSGDLSVYWYQQSLDQGLQFLIQYYNGEERAKGNILERFSAQQFPDLHSELNLSSLELGDSALYFCASSTRPGQGLYEQYFGPGTRLTVT.